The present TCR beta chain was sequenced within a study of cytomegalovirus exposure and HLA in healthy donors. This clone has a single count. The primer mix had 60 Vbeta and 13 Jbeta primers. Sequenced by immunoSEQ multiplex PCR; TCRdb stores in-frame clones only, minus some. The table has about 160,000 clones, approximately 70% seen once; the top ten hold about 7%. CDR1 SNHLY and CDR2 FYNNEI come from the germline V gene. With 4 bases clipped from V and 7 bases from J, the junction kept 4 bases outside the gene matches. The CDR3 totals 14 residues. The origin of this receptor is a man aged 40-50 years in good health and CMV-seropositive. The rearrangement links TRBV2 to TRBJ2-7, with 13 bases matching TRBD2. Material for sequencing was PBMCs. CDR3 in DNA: TGTGCCAGCAGTGGGGGACTAGCGGGACAAGAGCAGTACTTC. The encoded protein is CASSGGLAGQEQYF.